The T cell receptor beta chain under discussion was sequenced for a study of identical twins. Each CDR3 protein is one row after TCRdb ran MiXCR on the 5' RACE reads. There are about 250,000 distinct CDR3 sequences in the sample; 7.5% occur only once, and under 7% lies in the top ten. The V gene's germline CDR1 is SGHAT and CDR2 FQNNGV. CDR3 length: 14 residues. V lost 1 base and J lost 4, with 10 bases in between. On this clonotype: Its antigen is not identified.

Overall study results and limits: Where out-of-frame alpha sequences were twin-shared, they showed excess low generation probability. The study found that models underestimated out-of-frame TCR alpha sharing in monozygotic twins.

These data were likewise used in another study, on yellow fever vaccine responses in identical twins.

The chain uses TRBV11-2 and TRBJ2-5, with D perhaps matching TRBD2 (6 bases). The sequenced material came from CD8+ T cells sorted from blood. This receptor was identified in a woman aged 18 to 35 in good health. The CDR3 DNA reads TGTGCCAGCAGCTTAGGGGGGGTCTCAGAGACCCAGTACTTC. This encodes CASSLGGVSETQYF.